One and the same sample provided the 25 T cell receptor beta chains below, sequenced in a study of breast tumors, draining lymph nodes, adjacent tissues. One entry per CDR3 protein results from TCRdb running MiXCR on the multiplex PCR reads. The sample includes 20,000 to 30,000 distinct CDR3 sequences, approximately 20% of them seen just once. Sequencing used breast tumor tissue. The receptors were gathered from a female donor with breast cancer. Some clones in this sample may be carry-over from other donors' samples.

This clonotype was found a few times. The chain is built from TRBV19 and TRBJ2-6; D is possibly TRBD2 (6 bases). The germline gives CDR1 LNHDA, CDR2 SQIVND (reference sequence). CDR3 size: 16 residues. Trimming took 4 bases from V and 0 from J, leaving 10 bases between them. The CDR3 bases are TGTGCCAGTAGTACCCCCGGGGGCTCTGGGGCCAACGTCCTGACTTTC. The encoded protein is CASSTPGGSGANVLTF.

As DNA, the CDR3 is TGCGCCAGCAGCTTGGGGTCCACCTCGGGACAGACTAATTCACCCCTCCACTTT. The encoded protein is CASSLGSTSGQTNSPLHF. This rearrangement joins TRBV5-1 to TRBJ1-6, with TRBD1 identical over 7 bases. The CDR3 covers 18 residues. V dropped 0 bases and J dropped 6; count of bases not matched to a gene: 12. Looked up from germline, CDR1 is SGHRS and CDR2 is YFSETQ.

The CDR3 spells CASRDMRTETQYF. The CDR3 nucleotides are TGTGCCAGCAGGGATATGAGGACGGAGACCCAGTACTTC. The V and J genes are TRBV6-5 and TRBJ2-5; D is unresolved. V was shortened by 6 bases and J by 5 bases, with 13 bases between the two germline ends. Germline V gene lookup returns CDR1 MNHEY and CDR2 SVGAGI. The CDR3 runs 13 residues.

This clonotype was counted many times. The V gene is TRBV20-1, the J gene TRBJ2-1; TRBD2 matches 9 bases. Germline V gene sequence: CDR1 DFQATT, CDR2 SNEGSKA (reference sequence). The ends lost 1 base at V and 6 bases at J; junction bases unmatched: 4. There are 14 residues in the CDR3. This chain's CDR3 is CSARGAGGGNEQFF. The CDR3 coding sequence is TGCAGTGCTAGAGGCGCGGGGGGGGGCAATGAGCAGTTCTTC.

This clonotype was seen at least ten times. The rearrangement uses TRBV5-1 and TRBJ1-4, with TRBD1 matching 10 bases. The CDR3 contains 14 residues. Germline assignment: CDR1 SGHRS and CDR2 YFSETQ. Trimming took 3 bases from V and 6 from J; bases not matched to a gene: 2. Here the CDR3 DNA reads TGCGCCAGCAGCTCGACAGGGGGCGATGAAAAACTGTTTTTT. Translating it yields CASSSTGGDEKLFF.

The table lists this clonotype with many counts. V and J are TRBV28 and TRBJ1-2, with D perhaps TRBD1 (6 bases). Germline loops: CDR1 MDHEN, CDR2 SYDVKM. Trimming cost V 10 bases and J 8 bases, with 23 bases left between them. The CDR3 has 14 residues. CDR3 loop: CATRERGGRGGYTF. The DNA for the CDR3 is TGTGCCACCAGAGAGAGGGGGGGACGGGGCGGCTACACCTTC.

This clonotype was counted at least ten times. This CDR3 is CASRPWDRGGEKLFF. The CDR3 DNA reads as TGTGCCAGCAGACCTTGGGACAGGGGCGGTGAAAAACTGTTTTTT. The gene calls are TRBV27 and TRBJ1-4, with 10 bases matching TRBD1. V dropped 6 bases and J dropped 7; count of bases not matched to a gene: 8. CDR3 length: 15 amino acids. CDR1 and CDR2 (germline): MNHEY, SMNVEV (reference sequence).

Regarding this clonotype: The conserved closing phenylalanine or tryptophan is absent in this CDR3, likely reflecting a read error. The chain combines TRBV5-5 with TRBJ2-2; D remains unclear. Germline loops: CDR1 SGHKS, CDR2 YYEKEE (reference sequence). The length of the CDR3 is 12 residues. V lost 4 bases to trimming and J lost 10 bases, with 11 bases between them. CDR3 in DNA: TGTGCCAGCAGCATAATGTCCGAGGAGCTGTTTCTT. It codes for CASSIMSEELFL.

To note about this clonotype: Germline and junction disagree at one end, which may indicate a read error. The rearrangement joins TRBV14 to TRBJ2-1; 9 bases agree with TRBD1. Germline CDR1 is SGHDN and CDR2 is FVKESK. The CDR3 runs to 16 residues. The CDR3 bases are TGTGCCTGCAGCCAAGAAGGTACAGGGGGCTGGTGTGAGCAGTTCTTC. This translates into CACSQEGTGGWCEQFF.

This clonotype has a handful of counts. The chain employs TRBV9 and TRBJ2-1; D is possibly TRBD2 (6 bases). This CDR3 comprises 18 residues. Trimming pared 3 bases from V and 0 bases from J, leaving 19 bases between. CDR1 and CDR2 (germline): SGDLS, YYNGEE. CDR3 DNA: TGTGCCAGCAGCGACCCCTCCAGGAGGGCCCGCTCCTACAATGAGCAGTTCTTC. It codes for CASSDPSRRARSYNEQFF.

With respect to this clonotype: No conserved phenylalanine or tryptophan is present at the end of the CDR3, so a read error is the likely explanation. J is TRBJ1-2 and V is TRBV20-1; 8 bases agree with TRBD1. Germline CDR1 and CDR2: DFQATT and SNEGSKA (reference sequence). This CDR3 has 14 amino acids. The CDR3 nucleotides read TGCGGTGCTAGTAACGACAGGGGATACTATGGCTACACCTCC. Encoded protein: CGASNDRGYYGYTS.

The chain has TRBV20-1 and TRBJ2-7, with 9 bases matching TRBD1. Germline V gene sequence: CDR1 DFQATT, CDR2 SNEGSKA (reference sequence). V lost 0 bases, J lost 6 bases, and 21 bases stayed unmatched. The CDR3 sequence is 19 residues long. CDR3 residues: CSARDHPGQGSPRVPEQYF. CDR3 DNA sequence: TGCAGTGCTAGAGATCATCCGGGACAGGGATCCCCTAGGGTCCCCGAGCAGTACTTC.

Relative to its sample, this clonotype is medium-sized. This rearrangement joins TRBV6-5 to TRBJ1-5; TRBD1 is a possible D gene (5 bases). With 7 bases removed from V and 0 bases from J, the gap between germline ends came to 13 bases. CDR1 and CDR2 from the germline V gene are MNHEY and SVGAGI. CDR3 length equals 15 residues. The CDR3 DNA follows: TGTGCCAGCACCCAGGGTTATGGTAGCAATCAGCCCCAGCATTTT. This gives the protein CASTQGYGSNQPQHF.

This clonotype has a count of ten or more. The junction departs from germline at one end; a sequencing error may be responsible. This chain's CDR3 is CASSAGPMQTQYF. In nucleotides, the CDR3 is TGTGCTAGCAGCGCAGGACCCATGCAGACCCAGTACTTC. V gene TRBV7-7 combines with J gene TRBJ2-5, with D unresolved. Germline V gene lookup returns CDR1 SSHAT and CDR2 FNYEAQ (reference sequence). The CDR3 has 13 residues.

This clonotype was seen repeatedly, ten times or more. The chain carries TRBV27 and TRBJ2-1; D not certain. CDR3 length equals 16 residues. CDR1 is MNHEY, CDR2 SMNVEV, per germline (reference sequence). With 1 base removed from V and 4 bases from J, the gap between germline ends came to 14 bases. The CDR3, as DNA: TGTGCCAGCAGTTTATGGACCGAGACCGCTTACAATGAGCAGTTCTTC. Encoded protein: CASSLWTETAYNEQFF.

This clonotype was seen repeatedly, ten times or more. This rearrangement joins TRBV19 to TRBJ2-3; 7 bases map to TRBD2. Germline V gives CDR1 LNHDA, CDR2 SQIVND (reference sequence). Germline trimming cut 1 base from V and 6 bases from J; bases unmatched to any gene: 4. CDR3 size: 14 residues. The CDR3 loop reads CASSIGEAGDTQYF. CDR3 coding DNA: TGTGCCAGTAGTATAGGGGAAGCGGGGGATACGCAGTATTTT.

This clonotype was detected many times. J is TRBJ2-7 and V is TRBV6-2 or TRBV6-3, with unresolved D. The CDR3 loop spans 14 amino acids. The germline V gene encodes CDR1 MNHEY and CDR2 SVGEGT. V was pared by 3 bases and J by 0 bases, with 9 bases between. CDR3 sequence reads: CASSYGISSYEQYF. The DNA for the CDR3 is TGTGCCAGCAGTTATGGGATAAGCTCCTACGAGCAGTACTTC.

This clonotype has a count of ten or more. The rearrangement uses TRBV5-5 and TRBJ1-3; D not resolved. Germline-derived CDR1 and CDR2 are SGHKS and YYEKEE (reference sequence). Trimming removed 0 bases from V and 5 bases from J, with 9 bases in between. CDR3 size: 14 residues. In nucleotides, the CDR3 is TGTGCCAGCAGCTTGGAAGGGAGGAGAAACACCATATATTTT. It translates to CASSLEGRRNTIYF.

This clonotype was seen at least ten times. One end of the junction fails to match germline, which may point to a read error. The chain joins TRBV15 to TRBJ1-5; unclear D gene. The germline CDR1 and CDR2 sequences are LNHNV and YYDKDF (reference sequence). The CDR3 runs 14 residues. The CDR3 DNA reads as TGTGCCACCAGCAAAGGATCCTACAATCAGACCCAGCATTTT. It is translated as CATSKGSYNQTQHF.

This clonotype was counted at least ten times. The genes are TRBV11-2 and TRBJ2-1; TRBD2 aligns across 9 bases. CDR1 SGHAT and CDR2 FQNNGV come from the germline V gene. This CDR3 is built from 16 residues. V lost 4 bases, J lost 8 bases, and 12 bases stayed unmatched. The CDR3 protein is CASSSGLRGRADEQFF. The CDR3 nucleotides read TGTGCCAGCAGCTCCGGCCTGCGCGGGAGGGCCGATGAGCAGTTCTTC. Full variable domain (outside the CDR3, taken from reference TRBV11-2 and TRBJ2-1): EAGVAQSPRYKIIEKRQSVAFWCNPISGHATLYWYQQILGQGPKLLIQFQNNGVVDDSQLPKDRFSAERLKGVDSTLKIQPAKLEDSAVYLCASSSGLRGRADEQFFGPGTRLTVL.

As regards this clonotype: No conserved phenylalanine or tryptophan is present at the end of the CDR3, so a read error is the likely explanation. J is TRBJ2-3 and V is TRBV9, with D possibly being TRBD2 (5 bases). Germline V gene data show CDR1 as SGDLS and CDR2 as YYNGEE. The CDR3 is 16 residues long. CDR3 in DNA: TGTGCCAGCAGCGTAGTCTCCAGCGGAAGCACAGATACTCAGTATTCT. It is translated as CASSVVSSGSTDTQYS.

In its sample, this clonotype was seen many times. This sequence joins TRBV28 and TRBJ2-1; 8 bases line up with TRBD2. Looked up from germline, CDR1 is MDHEN and CDR2 is SYDVKM. V was clipped by 7 bases and J by 3 bases; unmatched bases: 8. This CDR3 contains 15 residues. CDR3 sequence: CASKPSGGNYNEQFF. CDR3 DNA sequence: TGTGCCAGCAAGCCGAGCGGGGGAAACTACAATGAGCAGTTCTTC.

Ten or more counts support this clonotype. The rearrangement links TRBV2 to TRBJ2-7; 8 bases line up with TRBD1. The CDR3 is 11 amino acids. The junction had 0 bases not matched to a gene; V was cut back by 6 bases and J by 5 bases. CDR1 is SNHLY and CDR2 is FYNNEI in the germline V gene. The CDR3 region has the DNA TGTGCCAGCAGACAGGGGGACGAGCAGTACTTC. The encoded protein is CASRQGDEQYF.

This clonotype was picked up many times. J is TRBJ1-2 and V is TRBV24-1; 10 positions agree with TRBD1. The CDR3 has 16 amino acids. Germline values: CDR1 KGHDR, CDR2 SFDVKD. Trimming took 9 bases from V and 2 from J; bases not matched to a gene: 11. This chain's CDR3 is CATDTPLDRGNYGYTF. CDR3 DNA sequence: TGTGCCACCGACACTCCCTTGGACAGGGGGAACTATGGCTACACCTTC.

This clonotype was counted at least ten times. The V gene is TRBV7-9, the J gene TRBJ2-1, with D possibly matching TRBD2 (6 bases). The germline CDR1 and CDR2 sequences are SEHNR and FQNEAQ (reference sequence). The length of the CDR3 is 16 residues. V was clipped by 5 bases and J by 6 bases, with 20 bases between them. The CDR3 DNA reads TGTGCCAGCAGCGAAAAAGCCGGGACTGGAGTCAATGAGCAGTTCTTC. Protein sequence: CASSEKAGTGVNEQFF.